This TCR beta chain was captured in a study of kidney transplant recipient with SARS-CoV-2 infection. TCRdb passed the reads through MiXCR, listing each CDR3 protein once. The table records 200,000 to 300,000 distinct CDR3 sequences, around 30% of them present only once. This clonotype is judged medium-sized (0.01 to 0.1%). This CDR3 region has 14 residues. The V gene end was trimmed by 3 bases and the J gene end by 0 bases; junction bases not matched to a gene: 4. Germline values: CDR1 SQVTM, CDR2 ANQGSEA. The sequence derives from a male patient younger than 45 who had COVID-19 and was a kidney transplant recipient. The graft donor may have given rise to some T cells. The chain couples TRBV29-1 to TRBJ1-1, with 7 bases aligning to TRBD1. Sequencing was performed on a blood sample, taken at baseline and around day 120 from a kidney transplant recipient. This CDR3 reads CSVDETGLNTEAFF. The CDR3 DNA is TGCAGCGTTGATGAGACAGGGCTGAACACTGAAGCTTTCTTT. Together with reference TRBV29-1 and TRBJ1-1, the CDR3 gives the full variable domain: SAVISQKPSRDICQRGTSLTIQCQVDSQVTMMFWYRQQPGQSLTLIATANQGSEATYESGFVIDKFPISRPNLTFSTLTVSNMSPEDSSIYLCSVDETGLNTEAFFGQGTRLTVV.